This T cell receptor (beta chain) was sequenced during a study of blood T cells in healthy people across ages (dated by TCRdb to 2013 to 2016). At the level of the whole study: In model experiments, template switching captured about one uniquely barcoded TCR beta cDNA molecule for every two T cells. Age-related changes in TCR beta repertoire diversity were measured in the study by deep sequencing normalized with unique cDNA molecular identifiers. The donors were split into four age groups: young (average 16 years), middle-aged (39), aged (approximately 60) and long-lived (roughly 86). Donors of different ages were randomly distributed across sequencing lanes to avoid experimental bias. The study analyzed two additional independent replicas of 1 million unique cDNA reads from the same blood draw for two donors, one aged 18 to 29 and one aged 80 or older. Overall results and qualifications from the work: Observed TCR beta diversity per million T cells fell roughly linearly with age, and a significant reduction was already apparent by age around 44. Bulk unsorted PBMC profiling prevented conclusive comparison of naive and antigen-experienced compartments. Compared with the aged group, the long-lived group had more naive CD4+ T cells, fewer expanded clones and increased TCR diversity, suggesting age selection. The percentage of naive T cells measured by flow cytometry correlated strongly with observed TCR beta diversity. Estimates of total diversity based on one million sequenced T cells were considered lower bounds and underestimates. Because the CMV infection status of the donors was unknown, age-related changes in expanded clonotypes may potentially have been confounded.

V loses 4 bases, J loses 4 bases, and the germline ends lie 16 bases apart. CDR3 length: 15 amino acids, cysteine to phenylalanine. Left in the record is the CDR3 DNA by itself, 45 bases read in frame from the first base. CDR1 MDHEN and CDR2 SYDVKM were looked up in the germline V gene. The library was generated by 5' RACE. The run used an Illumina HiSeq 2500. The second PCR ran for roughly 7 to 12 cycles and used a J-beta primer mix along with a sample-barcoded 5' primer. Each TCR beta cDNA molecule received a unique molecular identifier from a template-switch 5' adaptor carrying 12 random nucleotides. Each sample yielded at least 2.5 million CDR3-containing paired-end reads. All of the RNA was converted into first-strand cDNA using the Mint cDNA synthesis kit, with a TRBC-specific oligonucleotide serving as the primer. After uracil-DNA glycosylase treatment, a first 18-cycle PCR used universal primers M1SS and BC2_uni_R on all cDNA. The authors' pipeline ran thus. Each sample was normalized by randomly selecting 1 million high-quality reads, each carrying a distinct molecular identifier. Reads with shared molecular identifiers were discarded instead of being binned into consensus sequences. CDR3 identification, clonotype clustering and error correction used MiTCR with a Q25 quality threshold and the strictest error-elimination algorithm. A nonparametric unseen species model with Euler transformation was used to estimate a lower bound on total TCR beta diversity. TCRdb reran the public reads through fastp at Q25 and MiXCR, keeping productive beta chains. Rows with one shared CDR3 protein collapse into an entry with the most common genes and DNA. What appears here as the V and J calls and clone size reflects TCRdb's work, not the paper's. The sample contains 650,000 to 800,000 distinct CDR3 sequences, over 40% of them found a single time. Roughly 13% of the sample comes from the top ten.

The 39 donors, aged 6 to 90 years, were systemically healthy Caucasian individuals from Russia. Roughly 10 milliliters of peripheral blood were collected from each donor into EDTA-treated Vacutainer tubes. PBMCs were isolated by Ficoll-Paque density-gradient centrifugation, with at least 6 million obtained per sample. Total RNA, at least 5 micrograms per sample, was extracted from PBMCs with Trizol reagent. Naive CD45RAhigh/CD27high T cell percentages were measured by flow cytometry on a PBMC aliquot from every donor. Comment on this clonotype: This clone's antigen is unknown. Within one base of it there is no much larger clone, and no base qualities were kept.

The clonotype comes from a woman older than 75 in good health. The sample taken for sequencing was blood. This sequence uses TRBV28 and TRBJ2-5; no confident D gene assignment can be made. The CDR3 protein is CASSSRTPPRETQYF. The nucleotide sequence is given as TGTGCCAGCAGTTCGCGGACCCCCCCCAGAGAGACCCAGTACTTC. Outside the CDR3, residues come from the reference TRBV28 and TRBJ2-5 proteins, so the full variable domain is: DVKVTQSSRYLVKRTGEKVFLECVQDMDHENMFWYRQDPGLGLRLIYFSYDVKMKEKGDIPEGYSVSREKKERFSLILESASTNQTSMYLCASSSRTPPRETQYFGPGTRLLVL.